This T cell receptor beta chain was identified in a study of glioma-infiltrating T cells after dendritic cell vaccination. Study-wide background: Dendritic cell vaccine was injected intradermally three times, biweekly.

Germline V gene data show CDR1 as LGHNA and CDR2 as YNFKEQ. Losses at the gene ends were 1 base for V and 4 bases for J; bases not matched to a gene: 4. The CDR3 extends over 15 amino acids. Overall study findings and caveats: Patients with more pretreatment TILs had longer time to progression and survival. Only a small number of patients had complete blood and tumor samples.

Data came from immunoSEQ multiplex PCR; TCRdb stores just in-frame clones and leaves some out. Of 65,000 or so clones listed, approximately 86% are singletons. Concerning this clone: The antigen remains undetermined.

The time point here: after dendritic cell vaccination, including at tumor progression/relapse. Sequencing was performed on blood, taken after dendritic cell vaccination. The rearrangement joins TRBV4-2 to TRBJ2-5, with 9 bases fitting TRBD1. The receptor was isolated from a human donor with glioblastoma. The DNA for the CDR3 is TGTGCCAGCAGCCAAGTAGGGACAGGGATAGAGACCCAGTACTTC. Translating it yields CASSQVGTGIETQYF.